The TCR beta chain under discussion was sequenced for a study of cytomegalovirus exposure and HLA in healthy donors. Study details: As an earlier analysis found, around 170 million T cells yielded over 95 million unique TCR beta sequences.

Primers: 60 Vbeta forward and 13 Jbeta reverse. Measured with immunoSEQ multiplex PCR; TCRdb has only the in-frame clones, and not every one. Of roughly 100,000 clones listed, roughly 70% are singletons. This clone appeared a few times. Its antigen is not identified. Study outcomes and limitations: Evidence from a later analysis indicated that most CMV-associated TCR beta chains looked HLA-restricted. Links to common viral pathogens appeared, in a later analysis, for several of the most significant clusters. A missense DCLRE1C variant was associated with V- and J-gene trimming of TCR beta chains in a later analysis, and an independent cohort replicated the association.

The source is a man aged 40-50 years in good health and CMV-seropositive. The sample taken for sequencing was PBMCs.

The CDR3 bases are TGTGCCAGCAGCCCCAGGGTTGGCAATCAGCCCCAGCATTTT. Its translation is CASSPRVGNQPQHF. The gene calls are TRBV6-5 and TRBJ1-5; perhaps TRBD1 as D (5 bases). Trimming removed 6 bases from V and 2 bases from J, with 11 bases in between. This CDR3 contains 14 residues. Germline-derived CDR1 and CDR2 are MNHEY and SVGAGI.